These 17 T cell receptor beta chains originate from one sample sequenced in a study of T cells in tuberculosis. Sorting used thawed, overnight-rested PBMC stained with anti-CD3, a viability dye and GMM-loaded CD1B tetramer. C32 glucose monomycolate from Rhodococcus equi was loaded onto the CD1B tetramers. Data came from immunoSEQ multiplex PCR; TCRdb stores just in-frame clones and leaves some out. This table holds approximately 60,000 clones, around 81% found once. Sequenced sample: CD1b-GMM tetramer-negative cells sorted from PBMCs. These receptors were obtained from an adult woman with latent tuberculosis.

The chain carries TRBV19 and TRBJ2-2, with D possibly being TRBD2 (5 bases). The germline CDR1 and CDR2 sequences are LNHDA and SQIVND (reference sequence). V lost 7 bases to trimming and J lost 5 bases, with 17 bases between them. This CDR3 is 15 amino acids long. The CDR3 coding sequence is TGTGCCAGTATTGTATCCGGGCCGGGGACCGGGGAGCTGTTTTTT. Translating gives CASIVSGPGTGELFF.

Here the CDR3 DNA reads TGTGCCAGCAGCCGCGGGGGGGCCCGCACAGATACGCAGTATTTT. It specifies CASSRGGARTDTQYF. The J gene is TRBJ2-3, the V gene TRBV27; TRBD2 aligns across 9 bases. CDR1 and CDR2 (germline): MNHEY, SMNVEV (reference sequence). J lost 1 base, V lost 6 bases, and 5 bases had no gene match. The CDR3 runs to 15 residues.

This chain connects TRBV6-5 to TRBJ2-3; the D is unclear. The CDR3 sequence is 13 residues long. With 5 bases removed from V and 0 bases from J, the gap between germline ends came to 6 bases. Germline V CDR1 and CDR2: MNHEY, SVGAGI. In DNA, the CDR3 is TGTGCCAGCAGTGACACCAGCACAGATACGCAGTATTTT. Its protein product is CASSDTSTDTQYF.

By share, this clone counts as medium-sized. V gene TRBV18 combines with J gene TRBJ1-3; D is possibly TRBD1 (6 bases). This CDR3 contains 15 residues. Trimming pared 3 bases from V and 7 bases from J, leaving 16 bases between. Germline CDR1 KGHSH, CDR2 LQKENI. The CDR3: CASSPEQGEGNTIYF. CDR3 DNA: TGTGCCAGCTCACCCGAACAGGGTGAGGGCAACACCATATATTTT. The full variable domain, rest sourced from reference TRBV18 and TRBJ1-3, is NAGVMQNPRHLVRRRGQEARLRCSPMKGHSHVYWYRQLPEEGLKFMVYLQKENIIDESGMPKERFSAEFPKEGPSILRIQQVVRGDSAAYFCASSPEQGEGNTIYFGEGSWLTVV.

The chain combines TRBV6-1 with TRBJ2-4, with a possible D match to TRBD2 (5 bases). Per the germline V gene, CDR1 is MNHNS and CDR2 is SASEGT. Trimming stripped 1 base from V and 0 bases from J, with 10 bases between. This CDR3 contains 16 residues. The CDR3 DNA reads TGTGCCAGCAGTGAAGAGAGGAGGATAGCCAAAAACATTCAGTACTTC. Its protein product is CASSEERRIAKNIQYF.

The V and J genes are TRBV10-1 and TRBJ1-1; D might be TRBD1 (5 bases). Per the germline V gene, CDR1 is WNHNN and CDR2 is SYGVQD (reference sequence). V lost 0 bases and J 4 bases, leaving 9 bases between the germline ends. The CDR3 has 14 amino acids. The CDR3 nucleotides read TGCGCCAGCAGTGAGTCGGGGGAGGGCACTGAAGCTTTCTTT. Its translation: CASSESGEGTEAFF.

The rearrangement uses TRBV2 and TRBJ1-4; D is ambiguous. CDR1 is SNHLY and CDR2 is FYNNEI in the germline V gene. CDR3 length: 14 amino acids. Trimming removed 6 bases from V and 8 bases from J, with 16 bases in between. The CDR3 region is CASSRGRFGEKLFF. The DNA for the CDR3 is TGTGCCAGCAGCCGTGGGAGGTTCGGAGAAAAACTGTTTTTT.

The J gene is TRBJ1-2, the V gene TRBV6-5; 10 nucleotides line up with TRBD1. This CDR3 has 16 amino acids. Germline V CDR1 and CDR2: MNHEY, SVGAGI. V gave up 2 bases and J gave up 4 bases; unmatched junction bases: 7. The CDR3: CASSYVRTGGSYGYTF. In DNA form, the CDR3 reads TGTGCCAGCAGTTACGTCAGGACAGGGGGTAGCTATGGCTACACCTTC.

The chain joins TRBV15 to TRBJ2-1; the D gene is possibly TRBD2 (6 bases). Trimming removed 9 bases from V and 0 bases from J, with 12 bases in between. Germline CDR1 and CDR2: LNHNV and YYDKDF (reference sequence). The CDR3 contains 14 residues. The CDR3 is CATGMGGSYNEQFF. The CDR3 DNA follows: TGTGCCACGGGAATGGGGGGCTCCTACAATGAGCAGTTCTTC.

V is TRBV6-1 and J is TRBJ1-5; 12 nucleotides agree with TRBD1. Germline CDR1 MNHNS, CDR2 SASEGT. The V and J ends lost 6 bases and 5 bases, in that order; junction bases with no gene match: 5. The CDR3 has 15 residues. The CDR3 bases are TGTGCCAGCAGCTCGGGACAGGGGGCATATCAGCCCCAGCATTTT. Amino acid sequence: CASSSGQGAYQPQHF.

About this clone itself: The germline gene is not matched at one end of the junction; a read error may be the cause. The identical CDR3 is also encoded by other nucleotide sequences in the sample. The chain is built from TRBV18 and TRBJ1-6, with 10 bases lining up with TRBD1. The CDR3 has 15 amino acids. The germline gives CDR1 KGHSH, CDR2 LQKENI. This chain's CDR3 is CASSPPGQGISPLHF. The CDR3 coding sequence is TGTGCCAGCTCCCCACCGGGACAGGGGATTTCACCCCTCCACTTT.

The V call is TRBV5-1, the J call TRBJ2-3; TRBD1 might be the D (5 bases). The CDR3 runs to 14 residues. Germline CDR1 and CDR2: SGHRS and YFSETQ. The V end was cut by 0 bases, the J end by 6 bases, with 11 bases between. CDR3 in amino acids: CASSLDKPGDTQYF. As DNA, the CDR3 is TGCGCCAGCAGCTTGGACAAGCCAGGGGATACGCAGTATTTT.

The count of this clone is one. CDR3 protein: CASRSQGHNSPLHF. CDR3 nucleotide sequence: TGTGCCAGCAGATCACAGGGTCATAATTCACCCCTCCACTTT. V usage is TRBV6-1 and J usage is TRBJ1-6, with D maybe TRBD1 (6 bases). Germline V CDR1 and CDR2: MNHNS, SASEGT. Trimming removed 6 bases at V and 5 bases at J, with 11 bases between. There are 14 residues in the CDR3.

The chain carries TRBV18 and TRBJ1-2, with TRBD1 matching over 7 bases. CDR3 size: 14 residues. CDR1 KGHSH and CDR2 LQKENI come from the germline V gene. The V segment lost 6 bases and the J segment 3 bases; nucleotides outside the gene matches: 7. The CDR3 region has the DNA TGTGCCAGCTCCCCGACGGGACAGCACTATGGCTACACCTTC. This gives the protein CASSPTGQHYGYTF.

The CDR3 nucleotides read TGTGCCAGAAGCTCTTGGACAGGGGGAGATGCTAACTATGGCTACACCTTC. Translation gives CARSSWTGGDANYGYTF. J is TRBJ1-2 and V is TRBV5-3; TRBD1 agrees at 10 bases. TRBV5-3 is an ORF, with its function uncertain. The CDR3 is 17 amino acids. The ends lost 3 bases at V and 0 bases at J; junction bases unmatched: 8.

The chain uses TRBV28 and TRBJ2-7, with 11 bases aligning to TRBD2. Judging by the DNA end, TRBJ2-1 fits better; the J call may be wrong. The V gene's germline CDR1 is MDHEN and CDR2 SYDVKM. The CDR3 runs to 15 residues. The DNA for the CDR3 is TGTGCCAGCAGAGTAGCGGGAGGGTCGTACAATGAGCAGTTCTTC. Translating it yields CASRVAGGSYNEQFF.

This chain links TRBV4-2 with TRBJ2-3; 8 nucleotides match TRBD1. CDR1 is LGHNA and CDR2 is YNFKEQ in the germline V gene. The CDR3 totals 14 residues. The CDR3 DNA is TGTGCGACCCAGGGGGCGAGGGGATCAGATACGCAGTATTTT. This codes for CATQGARGSDTQYF.